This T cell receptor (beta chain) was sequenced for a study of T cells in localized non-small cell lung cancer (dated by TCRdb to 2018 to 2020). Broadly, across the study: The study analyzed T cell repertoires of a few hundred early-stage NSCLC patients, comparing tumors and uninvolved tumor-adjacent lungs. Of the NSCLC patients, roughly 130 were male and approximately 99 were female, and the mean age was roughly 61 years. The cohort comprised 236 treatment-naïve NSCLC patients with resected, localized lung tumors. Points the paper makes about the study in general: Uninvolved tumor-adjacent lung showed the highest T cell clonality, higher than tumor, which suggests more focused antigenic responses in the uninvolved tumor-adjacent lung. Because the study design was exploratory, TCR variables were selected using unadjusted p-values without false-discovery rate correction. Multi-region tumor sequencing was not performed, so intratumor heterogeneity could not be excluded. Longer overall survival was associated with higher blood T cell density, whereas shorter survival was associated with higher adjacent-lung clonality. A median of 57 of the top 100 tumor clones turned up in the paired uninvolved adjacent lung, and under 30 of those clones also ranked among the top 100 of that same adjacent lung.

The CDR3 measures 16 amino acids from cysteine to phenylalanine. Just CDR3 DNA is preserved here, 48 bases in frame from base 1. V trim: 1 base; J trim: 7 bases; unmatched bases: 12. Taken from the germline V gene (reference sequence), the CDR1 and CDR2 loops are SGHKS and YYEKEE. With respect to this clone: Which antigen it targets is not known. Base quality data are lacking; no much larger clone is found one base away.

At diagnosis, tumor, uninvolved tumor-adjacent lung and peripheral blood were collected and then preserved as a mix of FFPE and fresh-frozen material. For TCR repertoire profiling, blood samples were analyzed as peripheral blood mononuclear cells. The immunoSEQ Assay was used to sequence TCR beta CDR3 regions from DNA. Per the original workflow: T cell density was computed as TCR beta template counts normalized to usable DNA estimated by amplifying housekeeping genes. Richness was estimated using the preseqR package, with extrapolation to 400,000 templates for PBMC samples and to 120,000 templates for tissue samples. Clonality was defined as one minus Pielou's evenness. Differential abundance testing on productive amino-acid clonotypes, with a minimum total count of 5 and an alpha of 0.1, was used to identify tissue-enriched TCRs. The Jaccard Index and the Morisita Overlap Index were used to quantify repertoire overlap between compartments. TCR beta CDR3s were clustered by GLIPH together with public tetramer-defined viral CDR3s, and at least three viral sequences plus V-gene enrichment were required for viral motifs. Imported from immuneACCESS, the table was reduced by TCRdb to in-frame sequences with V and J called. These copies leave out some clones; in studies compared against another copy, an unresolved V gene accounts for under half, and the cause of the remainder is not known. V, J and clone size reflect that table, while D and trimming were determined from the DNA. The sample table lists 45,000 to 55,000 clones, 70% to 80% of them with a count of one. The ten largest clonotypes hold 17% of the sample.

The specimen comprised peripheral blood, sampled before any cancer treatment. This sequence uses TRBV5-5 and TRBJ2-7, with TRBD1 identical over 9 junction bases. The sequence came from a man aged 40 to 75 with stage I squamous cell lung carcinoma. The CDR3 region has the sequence CASSLRPGQGAFEQYF. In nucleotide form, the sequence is TGTGCCAGCAGCTTGCGGCCGGGACAGGGTGCTTTTGAGCAGTACTTC.